Listed below are T cell receptor beta chains from one sample, sequenced in a study of cytomegalovirus exposure and HLA in healthy donors. TCRdb keeps only in-frame clones here, not all; method: immunoSEQ multiplex PCR. This table has hundreds of thousands of clones, about 80% appearing once. Sequencing was performed on PBMCs. These receptors came from a man in his forties or fifties in good health and CMV-seropositive. CDR3s include the opening cysteine and the closing phenylalanine or tryptophan. D genes are given only for firm matches. Size values are once, few and many counts, or a class for expanded clones, and some rows have none.

clone_size	j_call	v_call	d_call	cdr3_aa	cdr3_nt
NA	TRBJ2-3	TRBV5-4	TRBD1	CASTLGRQGTQYF	TGTGCCAGCACCCTTGGGAGACAGGGCACGCAGTATTTT
once	TRBJ1-4	TRBV5-1	TRBD1	CASSWGDRGGEKLFF	TGCGCCAGCAGCTGGGGGGACAGGGGGGGTGAAAAACTGTTTTTT
once	TRBJ1-3	TRBV18	NA	CASSPRGTRGSGNTIYF	TGTGCCAGCTCACCAAGGGGGACAAGGGGCTCTGGAAACACCATATATTTT
NA	TRBJ2-3	TRBV7-3	TRBD2	CASSRLAGAGTDTQYF	TGTGCCAGCAGCCGCCTAGCGGGAGCGGGCACAGATACGCAGTATTTT
NA	TRBJ1-1	TRBV6-6	NA	CASRDPGQLNTEAFF	TGTGCCAGCAGGGACCCCGGACAGTTGAACACTGAAGCTTTCTTT
NA	TRBJ2-1	TRBV14	NA	CASTPQGFSINEQFF	TGTGCCAGCACCCCCCAGGGGTTCTCAATCAATGAGCAGTTCTTC
NA	TRBJ2-3	TRBV5-1	NA	CASSLEGQGLTDTQYF	TGCGCCAGCAGCTTGGAGGGGCAGGGACTCACAGATACGCAGTATTTT
NA	TRBJ1-2	TRBV29-1	TRBD1	CSVVQGAPFDYGYTF	TGCAGCGTTGTACAGGGGGCCCCGTTTGACTATGGCTACACCTTC
NA	TRBJ1-1	TRBV2	TRBD1	CANSPQGGNTEAFF	TGTGCCAACTCCCCACAGGGGGGGAACACTGAAGCTTTCTTT
NA	TRBJ2-6	TRBV5-1	NA	CASSLAGSGANVLTF	TGCGCCAGCAGCTTGGCGGGATCTGGGGCCAACGTCCTGACTTTC
NA	TRBJ2-1	TRBV29-1	NA	CSASPRLAYNEQFF	TGCAGCGCCTCCCCGAGACTAGCCTACAATGAGCAGTTCTTC